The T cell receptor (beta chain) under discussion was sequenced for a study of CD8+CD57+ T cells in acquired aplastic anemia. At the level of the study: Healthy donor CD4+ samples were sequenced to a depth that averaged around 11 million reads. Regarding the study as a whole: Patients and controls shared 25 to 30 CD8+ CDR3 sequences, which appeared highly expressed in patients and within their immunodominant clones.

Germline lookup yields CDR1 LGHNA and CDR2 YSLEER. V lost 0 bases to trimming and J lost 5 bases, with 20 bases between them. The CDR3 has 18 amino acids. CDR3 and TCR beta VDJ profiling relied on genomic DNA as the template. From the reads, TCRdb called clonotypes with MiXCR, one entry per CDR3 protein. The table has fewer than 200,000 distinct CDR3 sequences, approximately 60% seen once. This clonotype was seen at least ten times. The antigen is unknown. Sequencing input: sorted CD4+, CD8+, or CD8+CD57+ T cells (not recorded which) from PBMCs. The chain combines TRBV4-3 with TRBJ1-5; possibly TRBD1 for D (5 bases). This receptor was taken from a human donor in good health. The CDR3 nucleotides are TGCGCCAGCAGCCAAGACTTTCTAGGGCAGGGTCCATATCAGCCCCAGCATTTT. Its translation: CASSQDFLGQGPYQPQHF.